These T cell receptor beta chains were read from a single sample in a study of neoadjuvant anti-PD-1 for oral cavity cancer. Sequenced by immunoSEQ multiplex PCR; TCRdb stores in-frame clones only, minus some. The repertoire holds more than 25,000 clones, with roughly 79% as singletons. Material: PBMCs, obtained after nivolumab (anti-PD-1) treatment. The receptors shown here come from a person aged 35-79 years with oral cavity squamous cell carcinoma. CDR3s include the opening cysteine and the closing phenylalanine or tryptophan. Each record gives: J gene, clone size, V gene, D gene, CDR3 protein, CDR3 DNA. D genes are given only for firm matches. Size is omitted from some rows. Given values are once, few, many or a class for expanded clones.

TRBJ2-3	.	TRBV6-5	.	CASSRGTSTDTQYF	TGTGCCAGCAGTCGAGGGACTAGCACAGATACGCAGTATTTT
TRBJ1-6	.	TRBV5-4	.	CASSLDLNSPLHF	TGTGCCAGCAGCTTGGATCTTAATTCACCCCTCCACTTT
TRBJ1-1	.	TRBV6-5	.	CASSYPGRHTEAFF	TGTGCCAGCAGTTACCCTGGACGGCACACTGAAGCTTTCTTT
TRBJ1-3	.	TRBV7-9	.	CGSSGNTIYF	TGTGGGTCTTCTGGAAACACCATATATTTT
TRBJ2-2	few	TRBV28	.	CASSLLQPGSRWGELFF	TGTGCCAGCAGTTTATTACAACCGGGCTCCCGGTGGGGGGAGCTGTTTTTT
TRBJ2-5	.	TRBV4-3	TRBD1	CASSQHGTGKETQYF	TGCGCCAGCAGCCAACATGGGACAGGGAAAGAGACCCAGTACTTC
TRBJ2-1	few	TRBV9	TRBD1	CASSLRTGTSYNEQFF	TGTGCCAGCAGCCTACGGACAGGGACTTCCTACAATGAGCAGTTCTTC
TRBJ2-1	.	TRBV7-6	TRBD2	CASSLRTSGGRNEQFF	TGTGCCAGCAGCTTACGAACTAGCGGGGGGCGTAATGAGCAGTTCTTC
TRBJ1-4	.	TRBV2	.	CASSEARTSGKLFF	TGTGCCAGCAGTGAAGCGCGGACATCGGGAAAACTGTTTTTT
TRBJ1-2	.	TRBV28	.	CASRSKGGYTF	TGTGCCAGCAGGAGTAAGGGGGGCTACACCTTC
TRBJ1-6	few	TRBV10-2	.	CASSGTDNSPLHF	TGCGCCAGCAGTGGGACAGATAATTCACCCCTCCACTTT
TRBJ2-7	.	TRBV9	TRBD2	CASSPHSGGVYEQYF	TGTGCCAGCAGCCCTCATAGCGGGGGGGTCTACGAGCAGTACTTC
TRBJ1-4	.	TRBV2	.	CASSLQGLGEKLFF	TGTGCCAGCAGCTTACAGGGACTGGGTGAAAAACTGTTTTTT
TRBJ2-5	.	TRBV27	.	CASSLSRQETQYF	TGTGCCAGCAGTTTATCGAGGCAAGAGACCCAGTACTTC
TRBJ2-4	.	TRBV11-2	TRBD1	CASSLDLTQGVYIQYF	TGTGCCAGCAGCTTAGATCTCACCCAGGGGGTATACATTCAGTACTTC